The clone carrying this T cell receptor beta chain turned up a few times. This sample was taken from a study of blood T cells in healthy people across ages. The length of the CDR3 is 23 residues. V lost 4 bases, J lost 3 bases, and 28 bases stayed unmatched. The germline V gene encodes CDR1 MNHNS and CDR2 SASEGT. Using a J-beta primer mix together with a sample-barcoded 5' primer, a second PCR was run for roughly 6 to 12 cycles. One entry per CDR3 protein, called by TCRdb with MiXCR from the 5' RACE reads. The table lists some 750,000 distinct CDR3 sequences, about 20% of them singletons. The chain joins TRBV6-1 to TRBJ2-1, with 9 bases lining up with TRBD1. This clonotype was obtained from a man aged 65-85 years in good health. Sequenced input: blood. The DNA of the CDR3 is TGTGCCAGCAGTGCGCCCGGCCGGGACAGGGACCGACAATTAATTAATGGCTACAATGAGCAGTTCTTC. Its protein product is CASSAPGRDRDRQLINGYNEQFF.